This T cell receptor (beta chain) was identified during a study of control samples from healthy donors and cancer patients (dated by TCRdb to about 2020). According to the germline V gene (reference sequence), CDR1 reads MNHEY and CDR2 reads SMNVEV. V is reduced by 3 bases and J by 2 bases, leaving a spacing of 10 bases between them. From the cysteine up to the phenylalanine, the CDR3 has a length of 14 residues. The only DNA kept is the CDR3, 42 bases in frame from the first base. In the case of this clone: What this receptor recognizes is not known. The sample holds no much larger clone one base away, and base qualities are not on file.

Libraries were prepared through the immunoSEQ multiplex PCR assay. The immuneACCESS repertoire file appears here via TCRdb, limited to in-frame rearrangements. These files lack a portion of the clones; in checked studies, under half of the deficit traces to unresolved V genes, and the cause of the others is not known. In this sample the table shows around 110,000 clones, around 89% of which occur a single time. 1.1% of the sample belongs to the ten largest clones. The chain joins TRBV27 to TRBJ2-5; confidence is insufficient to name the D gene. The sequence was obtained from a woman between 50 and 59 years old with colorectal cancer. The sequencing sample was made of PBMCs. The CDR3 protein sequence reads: CASSLFGAQETQYF. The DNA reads TGTGCCAGCAGTTTGTTCGGTGCTCAAGAGACCCAGTACTTC.